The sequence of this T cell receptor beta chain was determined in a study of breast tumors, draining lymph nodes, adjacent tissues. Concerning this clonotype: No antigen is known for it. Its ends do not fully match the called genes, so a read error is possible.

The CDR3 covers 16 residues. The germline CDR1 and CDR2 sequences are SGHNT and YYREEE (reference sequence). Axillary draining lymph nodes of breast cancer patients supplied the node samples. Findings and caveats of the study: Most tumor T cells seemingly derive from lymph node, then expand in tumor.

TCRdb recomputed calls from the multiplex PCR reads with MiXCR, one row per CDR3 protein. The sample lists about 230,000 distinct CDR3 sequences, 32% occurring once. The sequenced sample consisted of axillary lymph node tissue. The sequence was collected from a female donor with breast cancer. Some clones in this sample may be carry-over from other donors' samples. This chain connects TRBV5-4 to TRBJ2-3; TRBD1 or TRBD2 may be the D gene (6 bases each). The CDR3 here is CASRRGNPLSTDTQYF. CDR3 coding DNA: TGCGCCAGCAGGAGGGGGAACCCCCTAAGCACAGATACGCAGTATTTC.